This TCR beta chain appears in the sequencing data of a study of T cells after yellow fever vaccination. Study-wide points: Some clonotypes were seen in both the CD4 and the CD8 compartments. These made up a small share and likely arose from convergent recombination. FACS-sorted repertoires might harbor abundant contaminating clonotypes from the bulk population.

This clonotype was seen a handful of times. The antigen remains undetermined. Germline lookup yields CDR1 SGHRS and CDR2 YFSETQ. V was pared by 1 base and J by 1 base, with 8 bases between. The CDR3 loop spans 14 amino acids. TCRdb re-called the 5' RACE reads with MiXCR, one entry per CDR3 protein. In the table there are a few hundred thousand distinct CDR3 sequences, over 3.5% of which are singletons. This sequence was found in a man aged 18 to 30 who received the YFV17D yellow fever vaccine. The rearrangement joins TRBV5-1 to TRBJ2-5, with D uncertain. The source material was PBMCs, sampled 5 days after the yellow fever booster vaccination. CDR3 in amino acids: CASSLLRSQETQYF. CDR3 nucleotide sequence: TGCGCCAGCAGCTTGTTGCGGTCCCAAGAGACCCAGTACTTC.